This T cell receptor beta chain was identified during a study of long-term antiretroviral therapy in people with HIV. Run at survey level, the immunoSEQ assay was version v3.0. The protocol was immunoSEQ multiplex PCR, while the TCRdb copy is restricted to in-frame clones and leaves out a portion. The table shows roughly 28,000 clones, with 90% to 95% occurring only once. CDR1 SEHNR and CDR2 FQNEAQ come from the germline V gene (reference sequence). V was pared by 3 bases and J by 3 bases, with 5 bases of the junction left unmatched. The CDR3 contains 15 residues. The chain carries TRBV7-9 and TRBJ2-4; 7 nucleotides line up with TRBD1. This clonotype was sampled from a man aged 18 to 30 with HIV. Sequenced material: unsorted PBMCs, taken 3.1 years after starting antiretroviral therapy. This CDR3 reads CASSFRDRGKNIQYF. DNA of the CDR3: TGTGCCAGCAGCTTCCGGGACAGAGGCAAAAACATTCAGTACTTC.